These T cell receptor beta chains were read from a single sample in a study of post-analysis software for immune sequencing data. TCRdb processed the PCR reads anew with MiXCR; each CDR3 protein has one entry. This table has about 200,000 distinct CDR3 sequences, 29% appearing once. The sample was blood. The receptors were sampled from a girl under 18 with multiple sclerosis. Both conserved end residues are part of each CDR3. D genes are given only for firm matches. Clone sizes are given selectively: once, few, many, or a class where the clone is expanded.

v_gene	j_gene	abundance	d_gene	CDR3nt	CDR3aa
TRBV20-1	TRBJ1-1	-	-	TGCAGTGCTAGAGTCCCGTTGGTGAACACTGAAGCTTTCTTT	CSARVPLVNTEAFF
TRBV20-1	TRBJ2-1	-	-	TGCAGTGCTAGTAGGGCGGGACGGCAGTTCTTC	CSASRAGRQFF
TRBV20-1	TRBJ1-5	many	-	TGCAGTGCTACTAGACGGATCAATCAGCCCCAGCATTTT	CSATRRINQPQHF
TRBV12-3/TRBV12-4	TRBJ2-6	many	-	TGTGCCAGCAGTGTAAACTCTGGGGCCAACGTCCTGACTTTC	CASSVNSGANVLTF
TRBV20-1	TRBJ1-4	few	TRBD1	TGCAGTGCCAGGGGGCTACTGTCAACTAATGAAAAACTGTTTTTT	CSARGLLSTNEKLFF
TRBV4-1	TRBJ2-1	many	-	TGCGCCAGCACTCGGGACTCCTCCTACAATGAGCAGTTCTTC	CASTRDSSYNEQFF
TRBV19	TRBJ2-4	once	-	TGTGCCAGTCTTTCCTCGTCTCCCGGGGGCAAAAACATTCAGTACTTC	CASLSSSPGGKNIQYF
TRBV14	TRBJ2-7	few	TRBD1	TGTGCCAGCAGCCTAAGGACAGGGCGGTACGAGCAGTACTTC	CASSLRTGRYEQYF
TRBV28	TRBJ2-7	many	-	TGTGCCAGCACCCGAAACCTGGACTTTTCCTACGAGCAGTACTTC	CASTRNLDFSYEQYF
TRBV20-1	TRBJ2-3	many	TRBD2	TGCAGTGCTAGAGACGATACTAGCGGGGACTACACAGATACGCAGTATTTT	CSARDDTSGDYTDTQYF
TRBV12-3/TRBV12-4	TRBJ1-2	many	-	TGTGCCAGCAGTTTAAAAGGGGCCGGGACTACTGGCTACACCTTC	CASSLKGAGTTGYTF
TRBV27	TRBJ2-3	-	TRBD2	TGTGCCAGCAGTAATCCTAGCGGATACACAGATACGCAGTATTTT	CASSNPSGYTDTQYF
TRBV20-1	TRBJ2-1	many	-	TGCAGTGCTAACTCCTTGGGGACCTACAATGAGCAGTTCTTC	CSANSLGTYNEQFF
TRBV29-1	TRBJ2-1	many	TRBD1	TGCAGCGTAGGCCATGGACAGGGGTCCTACAATGAGCAGTTCTTC	CSVGHGQGSYNEQFF
TRBV11-3	TRBJ1-1	-	TRBD1	TGTGCCAGCAGCAAAGACAGGGGTGAAGCTTTCTTT	CASSKDRGEAFF
TRBV14	TRBJ1-2	few	-	TGTGCCAGCAGCCAAGTATCTGGACTATATGGCTACACCTTC	CASSQVSGLYGYTF
TRBV20-1	TRBJ1-1	many	TRBD1	TGCAGTGCCGGTTCCCAGGGGGCGCTCAGGTACACTGAAGCTTTCTTT	CSAGSQGALRYTEAFF
TRBV7-6	TRBJ2-7	many	TRBD2	TGTGCCAGCAGCTTAGATGTGAGCGGGAGTGGATACGAGCAGTACTTC	CASSLDVSGSGYEQYF
TRBV4-2	TRBJ2-1	many	-	TGTGCCAGCAGCCGACCTAACGGGACTCTTCACTACAATGAGCAGTTCTTC	CASSRPNGTLHYNEQFF
TRBV20-1	TRBJ1-2	many	-	TGCAGTGCTAACGCCGACCGTCGGTATGGCTACACCTTC	CSANADRRYGYTF
TRBV4-2	TRBJ2-1	-	TRBD2	TGTGCCAGCAGCCAACCCCCGACTAGCGGGGGAGGCAATGAGCAGTTCTTC	CASSQPPTSGGGNEQFF
TRBV20-1	TRBJ2-7	many	TRBD1	TGCAGTGCTAGAAAAGGGACAGGGACGGGGGAGCAGTACTTC	CSARKGTGTGEQYF
TRBV5-4	TRBJ1-2	many	-	TGTGCCAGCAGCTACCTGACTGAAACCCCCTATGGCTACACCTTC	CASSYLTETPYGYTF
TRBV3-1	TRBJ2-5	many	-	TGTGCCAGCAGCCAAGATAATGTGGAGACCCAGTACTTC	CASSQDNVETQYF
TRBV28	TRBJ1-4	many	-	TGTGCCAGCAGTTCGGGTGGGGACCCCTTGATTGAAAAACTGTTTTTT	CASSSGGDPLIEKLFF
TRBV2	TRBJ2-7	medium-sized	TRBD2	TGTGCCAGCAGTCCCCGGGGTAGCGGGAGTTCTATGTACGAGCAGTACTTC	CASSPRGSGSSMYEQYF
TRBV5-1	TRBJ1-1	many	TRBD1	TGCGCCAGCAGCTTTGGCAGGGGGCATTCGAACACTGAAGCTTTCTTT	CASSFGRGHSNTEAFF
TRBV10-3	TRBJ2-7	many	TRBD2	TGTGCCATCAGTGGATCGCCGGGGAGGAAGGGACTAGCGGGAGGCGAGCAGTACTTC	CAISGSPGRKGLAGGEQYF
TRBV2	TRBJ2-3	-	-	TGTGCCAGTGGGGGGTCGTACATCGACGCGCAGTATTTT	CASGGSYIDAQYF
TRBV27	TRBJ1-6	-	-	TGTGCCAGCAGTTTAATTCTTAATTCACCCCTCCACTTT	CASSLILNSPLHF
TRBV29-1	TRBJ2-1	many	-	TGCAGCGTTGAAGATCTATGGGGAGACTCCGCCTACAATGAGCAGTTCTTC	CSVEDLWGDSAYNEQFF
TRBV7-2	TRBJ2-3	many	TRBD2	TGTGCCAGCAGCCTAACAACCTCGGGAGGCGGGGCGCAGTATTTT	CASSLTTSGGGAQYF
TRBV6-5	TRBJ1-2	many	-	TGTGCCAGCACCTACGGCCTTACCTATGGCTACACCTTC	CASTYGLTYGYTF
TRBV12-3/TRBV12-4	TRBJ2-1	-	TRBD2	TGTGCCAGCTCCCCCAGCGGGGGGCGGGATGAGCAGTTCTTC	CASSPSGGRDEQFF
TRBV5-1	TRBJ1-4	-	-	TGCGCCAGCAGCGGCAGGAAGCATTACGAAAAACTGTTTTTT	CASSGRKHYEKLFF
TRBV2	TRBJ2-1	many	TRBD2	TGTGCCAGCAGTGTCAGCGGGGACCCCTCCTACAATGAGCAGTTCTTC	CASSVSGDPSYNEQFF
TRBV27	TRBJ2-1	many	-	TGTGCCACCTCTCGAGGGTACACCGCCACCTACAATGAGCAGTTCTTC	CATSRGYTATYNEQFF
TRBV5-5	TRBJ2-1	many	TRBD2	TGTGCCAGCAGCTTGTGGCCTAGCGGGAGTGCGCAGTTCTTC	CASSLWPSGSAQFF
TRBV6-5	TRBJ1-2	many	TRBD1	TGTGCCAGCACTACGGACAGGGCCGGTAACTATGGCTACACCTTC	CASTTDRAGNYGYTF
TRBV6-6	TRBJ1-2	-	TRBD1	TGTGCCAGCAGTTACGGGACAGGGGGCGTAGGAGGCTACACCTTC	CASSYGTGGVGGYTF
TRBV20-1	TRBJ2-7	many	-	TGCAGTGCTAAGGCGGGGGCTAATTACGAGCAGTACTTC	CSAKAGANYEQYF
TRBV29-1	TRBJ2-7	many	TRBD1	TGCAGCGTTGATGGGCAGGGGGCGGCCGAGCAGTACTTC	CSVDGQGAAEQYF
TRBV12-3/TRBV12-4	TRBJ2-5	many	TRBD1	TGTGCCAGCAAGATGCGGGACAGGGGAGGGGGACAAGAGACCCAGTACTTC	CASKMRDRGGGQETQYF
TRBV7-2	TRBJ2-1	many	TRBD2	TGTGCCAGCAGCTTATGGACTAGAACCTACAATGAGCAGTTCTTC	CASSLWTRTYNEQFF
TRBV7-9	TRBJ1-2	few	-	TGTGCCAGCAGCTTAGACCGACTGAACTATGGCTACACCTTC	CASSLDRLNYGYTF
TRBV20-1	TRBJ1-5	few	TRBD1	TGCAGTGCTAGTCTCCAGGGGGCGAGACGCAATCAGCCCCAGCATTTT	CSASLQGARRNQPQHF
TRBV20-1	TRBJ2-1	-	TRBD1	TGCAGTGCTAGCAGGGGGTGGCAGGGTGTAGATGAGCAGTTCTTC	CSASRGWQGVDEQFF
TRBV14	TRBJ2-1	-	-	TGTGCCAGCAGCCCAGGACTGATACTCGTCAATGAGCAGTTCTTC	CASSPGLILVNEQFF
TRBV14	TRBJ2-3	few	TRBD2	TGTGCCAGCAGCCAAATAACTAGCGGGACGGATACGCAGTATTTT	CASSQITSGTDTQYF
TRBV7-9	TRBJ1-1	many	-	TGTGCCAGCAGCTTAGCGGCCAGTGAAGCTTTCTTT	CASSLAASEAFF
TRBV4-1	TRBJ1-2	few	-	TGCGCCGGCAGCCAGGATGCCGGGACGGGCAACTATGGCTACACCTTC	CAGSQDAGTGNYGYTF